The 30 T cell receptor beta chains listed next were all sequenced from one sample in a study of PD-1 blockade in classical Hodgkin lymphoma. Indicated time point: cycle 4 day 1 (C4D1), after six to seven weeks of nivolumab. Patients all relapsed after autologous stem cell transplantation, and there was variation in brentuximab vedotin exposure. Measured with immunoSEQ multiplex PCR; TCRdb has only the in-frame clones, and not every one. The sample shows 90,000 to 110,000 clones, approximately 89% of them seen only once. Sample: peripheral blood mononuclear cells (PBMCs), taken before the fourth cycle of nivolumab. The receptors were sampled from a human donor with classical Hodgkin lymphoma.

The V gene is TRBV7-9, the J gene TRBJ1-1, with 7 bases identical to TRBD1. The CDR3 is 14 amino acids. V was pared by 5 bases and J by 5 bases, with 8 bases of the junction left unmatched. Per the germline V gene, CDR1 is SEHNR and CDR2 is FQNEAQ (reference sequence). The chain's CDR3 is CASSPSTGLTEAFF. DNA for the CDR3: TGTGCCAGCAGCCCGTCGACAGGGTTAACTGAAGCTTTCTTT.

With regard to this clone: An end of the junction does not agree with germline; a read error may underlie this. This chain joins TRBV18 and TRBJ2-3, with TRBD1 matching 8 bases. Germline assignment: CDR1 KGHSH and CDR2 LQKENI. The CDR3 runs 15 residues. The CDR3 sequence: CASSPHRGSTDTQYF. DNA of the CDR3: TGTGCCAGCTCGCCACACAGGGGGAGCACAGATACGCAGTATTTT.

The chain joins TRBV18 to TRBJ2-5; D could derive from TRBD1 or TRBD2 (7 bases each). Trimming removed 2 bases from V and 4 bases from J, with 23 bases in between. CDR1 is KGHSH, CDR2 LQKENI, per germline. This CDR3 contains 18 residues. CDR3 sequence reads: CASSPWIRTGEGTETQYF. The CDR3 bases are TGTGCCAGCTCACCATGGATCCGTACAGGGGAGGGAACAGAGACCCAGTACTTC.

V usage is TRBV2 and J usage is TRBJ1-2; D is ambiguous. V was trimmed by 5 bases and J by 1 base, leaving 17 bases between them. Germline V gives CDR1 SNHLY, CDR2 FYNNEI. The CDR3 spans 16 residues. Written as DNA, the CDR3 is TGTGCCAGCAGTATTGGTTCGGGCAGTTTTAACTATGGCTACACCTTC. It translates to CASSIGSGSFNYGYTF.

The chain recombines TRBV5-1 with TRBJ2-5; 7 nucleotides align to TRBD2. The CDR3 has 14 residues. The V and J ends lost 2 bases and 4 bases, in that order; junction bases with no gene match: 5. The germline CDR1 and CDR2 sequences are SGHRS and YFSETQ. CDR3 DNA sequence: TGCGCCAGCAGCTTCGCGGGAGAGGGAGAGACCCAGTACTTC. It translates to CASSFAGEGETQYF.

This clone occurred once. The V and J genes are TRBV6-5 and TRBJ1-1; D is ambiguous. The V gene's germline CDR1 is MNHEY and CDR2 SVGAGI. Trimming stripped 6 bases from V and 0 bases from J, with 11 bases between. This CDR3 contains 14 residues. DNA of the CDR3: TGTGCCAGCAGGTACACCCCGATGAACACTGAAGCTTTCTTT. Its translation: CASRYTPMNTEAFF.

This rearrangement joins TRBV4-3 to TRBJ2-7, with D possibly matching TRBD1 (6 bases). V was shortened by 0 bases and J by 8 bases, with 11 bases between the two germline ends. The germline CDR1 and CDR2 sequences are LGHNA and YSLEER. The CDR3 length is 13 residues. CDR3 sequence reads: CASSQDRGQQQYF. In DNA, the CDR3 is TGCGCCAGCAGCCAAGATAGGGGACAACAGCAGTACTTC.

In DNA form, the CDR3 reads TGTGCCAGTAGTGGCCGGACTTACACTGAAGCTTTCTTT. Protein product: CASSGRTYTEAFF. The genes are TRBV19 and TRBJ1-1; D not resolved. The CDR3 is made up of 13 amino acids. Trimming pared 5 bases from V and 3 bases from J, leaving 10 bases between. Germline assignment: CDR1 LNHDA and CDR2 SQIVND (reference sequence).

V and J are TRBV7-2 and TRBJ2-1, with 12 bases identical to TRBD2. The germline gives CDR1 SGHTA, CDR2 FQGNSA. V was clipped by 1 base and J by 4 bases; unmatched bases: 8. The length of the CDR3 is 18 residues. CDR3 region: CASSLDRLAGALYNEQFF. Written as DNA, the CDR3 is TGTGCCAGCAGCTTAGACCGACTAGCGGGAGCGTTATACAATGAGCAGTTCTTC.

The rearrangement links TRBV15 to TRBJ2-7; D is perhaps TRBD2 (5 bases). Germline lookup yields CDR1 LNHNV and CDR2 YYDKDF (reference sequence). V lost 3 bases to trimming and J lost 2 bases, with 14 bases between them. This CDR3 has 15 amino acids. The CDR3 bases are TGTGCCACCAGCAGTGGAGGACGCCCCCCCTACGAGCAGTACTTC. Protein product: CATSSGGRPPYEQYF.

The rearrangement uses TRBV27 and TRBJ2-5; D might be TRBD2 (5 bases). From germline, CDR1 is MNHEY and CDR2 SMNVEV (reference sequence). There are 14 residues in the CDR3. Trimming took 6 bases from V and 8 from J, leaving 19 bases between them. The CDR3 DNA is TGTGCCAGCAGGGGCCACGAACAACCGGGAACCCAGTACTTC. The encoded protein is CASRGHEQPGTQYF.

The rearrangement uses TRBV28 and TRBJ2-2; TRBD1 aligns across 10 bases. The CDR3 runs to 15 residues. Trimming removed 2 bases from V and 3 bases from J; junction bases left unmatched: 0. The germline CDR1 and CDR2 sequences are MDHEN and SYDVKM. The CDR3 is CASSLGTGDTGELFF. CDR3 nucleotide sequence: TGTGCCAGCAGTTTAGGGACAGGGGACACCGGGGAGCTGTTTTTT.

The genes are TRBV18 and TRBJ2-1, with D maybe TRBD1 (5 bases). This CDR3 comprises 13 residues. Trimming stripped 2 bases from V and 10 bases from J, with 12 bases between. Germline V gene lookup returns CDR1 KGHSH and CDR2 LQKENI. The CDR3 spells CASSPGPQGEQFF. The CDR3 DNA reads as TGTGCCAGCTCACCAGGGCCCCAGGGAGAGCAGTTCTTC.

This chain links TRBV5-7 with TRBJ2-5; 8 bases agree with TRBD1. TRBV5-7 is an open reading frame, and its role is uncertain. The CDR3 sequence is 16 residues long. J gave up 6 bases and V 5 bases, and 15 bases lay outside the gene matches. Written as DNA, the CDR3 is TGTGCCAGCAGTGTGAGGCAGGGGGCGGGATGTCAGACCCAGTACTTC. This translates into CASSVRQGAGCQTQYF.

V usage is TRBV5-4 and J usage is TRBJ2-2, with a possible D match to TRBD2 (7 bases). The CDR3 is 16 amino acids. With 6 bases removed from V and 6 bases from J, the gap between germline ends came to 21 bases. Germline V gene lookup returns CDR1 SGHNT and CDR2 YYREEE (reference sequence). DNA for the CDR3: TGTGCCAGCACCCTAGGGGGGAGGGCCGGTGCCGGGGAGCTGTTTTTT. Translation: CASTLGGRAGAGELFF.

The chain recombines TRBV28 with TRBJ2-1; TRBD1 might be the D (6 bases). CDR3 length: 12 amino acids. Trimming took 6 bases from V and 5 from J, leaving 8 bases between them. CDR1 is MDHEN and CDR2 is SYDVKM in the germline V gene. The CDR3 loop reads CASRNRDNEQFF. DNA for the CDR3: TGTGCCAGCAGAAACAGGGACAATGAGCAGTTCTTC.

The V call is TRBV21-1, the J call TRBJ2-2; the D call of TRBD2 is as the table states it, not checked on the DNA. TRBV21-1 constitutes a pseudogene. The CDR3 runs 16 residues. The CDR3 is CASSKDRRLAVGELFF. The CDR3 DNA is TGTGCCAGCAGCAAAGACCGCAGGCTAGCGGTCGGGGAGCTGTTTTTT.

The V call is TRBV2, the J call TRBJ2-7; 9 nucleotides agree with TRBD1. V was clipped by 2 bases and J by 2 bases; unmatched bases: 4. CDR1 is SNHLY, CDR2 FYNNEI, per germline. The CDR3 covers 15 residues. The CDR3 coding sequence is TGTGCCAGCAGTGAAAGGGACAGGGTAACCTACGAGCAGTACTTC. Translated, it gives CASSERDRVTYEQYF.

The CDR3 protein is CAWAEAPAGRETQYF. The CDR3 coding sequence is TGTGCCTGGGCCGAAGCCCCGGCAGGGCGAGAGACCCAGTACTTC. The chain joins TRBV30 to TRBJ2-5; TRBD1 is a possible D gene (5 bases). The ends were cut back, 5 bases at V and 4 bases at J, with 20 bases in the middle. Germline V gene sequence: CDR1 GTSNPN, CDR2 SVGIG (reference sequence). The CDR3 spans 15 residues.

The chain combines TRBV7-2 with TRBJ1-1; D gene ambiguous. Trimming took 6 bases from V and 5 from J, leaving 16 bases between them. The CDR3 totals 14 residues. Germline CDR1 is SGHTA and CDR2 is FQGNSA. This CDR3 reads CASSLMEGGTEAFF. CDR3 nucleotides: TGTGCCAGCAGTCTTATGGAGGGAGGGACTGAAGCTTTCTTT. The complete variable domain, with remaining parts taken from reference TRBV7-2 and TRBJ1-1, reads GAGVSQSPSNKVTEKGKDVELRCDPISGHTALYWYRQSLGQGLEFLIYFQGNSAPDKSGLPSDRFSAERTGGSVSTLTIQRTQQEDSAVYLCASSLMEGGTEAFFGQGTRLTVV.

The chain uses TRBV28 and TRBJ2-7; D is perhaps TRBD2 (6 bases). V gave up 7 bases and J gave up 2 bases, with 15 bases separating them. The CDR3 covers 14 residues. Germline-derived CDR1 and CDR2 are MDHEN and SYDVKM. The DNA of the CDR3 is TGTGCCAGCAAGACACGTGGGGGGACCTACGAGCAGTACTTC. Amino acids: CASKTRGGTYEQYF.

The rearrangement joins TRBV19 to TRBJ2-2; 9 bases line up with TRBD2. The CDR3 is 15 residues long. CDR1 and CDR2 (germline): LNHDA, SQIVND (reference sequence). J lost 6 bases, V lost 2 bases, and 4 bases had no gene match. CDR3 nucleotide sequence: TGTGCCAGTAGTATATTAGCGGGAGTTCCCGGGGAGCTGTTTTTT. Encoded protein: CASSILAGVPGELFF.

The chain is built from TRBV25-1 and TRBJ1-2; 8 positions agree with TRBD1. CDR1 and CDR2 from the germline V gene are MGHDK and SYGVNS. The CDR3 extends over 15 amino acids. Unmatched junction bases numbered 5, after V lost 3 bases and J lost 2 bases. DNA for the CDR3: TGTGCCAGCAGTGACGAAGCAGGGGGCAACTATGGCTACACCTTC. Translation: CASSDEAGGNYGYTF.

This clone was recorded only once. The V and J genes are TRBV7-2 and TRBJ2-1; TRBD2 agrees at 12 bases. The germline V gene encodes CDR1 SGHTA and CDR2 FQGNSA. CDR3 length: 16 amino acids. The V and J ends lost 5 bases and 8 bases, in that order; junction bases with no gene match: 10. The CDR3 spells CASSAQLAGGGHEQFF. The CDR3 nucleotides are TGTGCCAGCAGCGCCCAGCTAGCGGGAGGGGGGCATGAGCAGTTCTTC. Complete variable domain (other parts from reference TRBV7-2 and TRBJ2-1): GAGVSQSPSNKVTEKGKDVELRCDPISGHTALYWYRQSLGQGLEFLIYFQGNSAPDKSGLPSDRFSAERTGGSVSTLTIQRTQQEDSAVYLCASSAQLAGGGHEQFFGPGTRLTVL.

The rearrangement links TRBV7-9 to TRBJ1-1, with D perhaps TRBD1 (5 bases). V was cut by 3 bases and J by 1 base, with 15 bases left in between. The germline gives CDR1 SEHNR, CDR2 FQNEAQ (reference sequence). This CDR3 has 16 amino acids. DNA of the CDR3: TGTGCCAGCAGCTTTCAGGGCGGGAGGGGGAACACTGAAGCTTTCTTT. Protein: CASSFQGGRGNTEAFF. Drawing the rest from reference TRBV7-9 and TRBJ1-1, the complete variable domain is DTGVSQNPRHKITKRGQNVTFRCDPISEHNRLYWYRQTLGQGPEFLTYFQNEAQLEKSRLLSDRFSAERPKGSFSTLEIQRTEQGDSAMYLCASSFQGGRGNTEAFFGQGTRLTVV.

To note about this clone: Other nucleotide sequences in the sample specify the same CDR3. The chain recombines TRBV6-5 with TRBJ2-7; D is unclear. Germline CDR1 reads MNHEY; CDR2 reads SVGAGI. The V and J ends lost 4 bases and 2 bases respectively, with 15 bases between them. The CDR3 is made up of 15 amino acids. CDR3 protein: CASSSPGGPTYEQYF. The DNA for the CDR3 is TGTGCCAGCAGTTCCCCGGGTGGGCCGACCTACGAGCAGTACTTC.

V is TRBV18 and J is TRBJ1-1; 8 nucleotides line up with TRBD1. There are 24 residues in the CDR3. V dropped 1 base and J dropped 0; count of bases not matched to a gene: 28. The germline gives CDR1 KGHSH, CDR2 LQKENI. The CDR3 coding sequence is TGTGCCAGCTCACCACTCGCTCAAGGTGGGAAGCACACAGGGGGGTCATTGATGAACACTGAAGCTTTCTTT. Its translation: CASSPLAQGGKHTGGSLMNTEAFF.

In the case of this clone: At one end, the junction sequence differs from germline, possibly due to a read error. The V and J genes are TRBV6-5 and TRBJ1-2; D is uncertain. This CDR3 comprises 15 residues. CDR1 is MNHEY and CDR2 is SVGAGI in the germline V gene. CDR3: CASSYAPGGRDGYTF. The CDR3, as DNA: TGTGCCAGTAGTTACGCCCCGGGAGGAAGGGATGGCTACACCTTC.

In DNA, the CDR3 is TGTGCCAGCAGGGCCTCGGCGGGAGAGCAGTTCTTC. The encoded protein is CASRASAGEQFF. The gene calls are TRBV2 and TRBJ2-1; a possible D gene is TRBD2 (6 bases). Trimming shortened V by 6 bases and J by 10 bases, and 13 bases separated the two germline ends. CDR1 is SNHLY and CDR2 is FYNNEI in the germline V gene. The CDR3 spans 12 residues.

The chain couples TRBV25-1 to TRBJ2-3; TRBD2 matches 13 bases. CDR1 is MGHDK, CDR2 SYGVNS, per germline. CDR3 size: 17 residues. V shed 6 bases and J 3 bases; nucleotides not matched to a gene: 9. The CDR3 nucleotides read TGTGCCAGCAGACCTGGACTAGCGGGAGTGAAGACAGATACGCAGTATTTT. It yields the protein CASRPGLAGVKTDTQYF.